This T cell receptor (beta chain) emerged from a study of breast tumors, draining lymph nodes, adjacent tissues. TCRdb used MiXCR to reprocess the multiplex PCR reads, holding one entry per CDR3 protein. The data show 180,000 or so distinct CDR3 sequences, more than 25% seen once. Findings and caveats of the study: Tumor T cell lymph node origin was a supported hypothesis, not proven. Tumor and nontumor repertoires were significantly more similar in luminal-like than in basal-like breast cancer. Data fit most tumor T cells coming from lymph node, expanding in tumor.

This clonotype was counted at least ten times. The antigen is undetermined. The lymph nodes were axillary draining lymph nodes from breast cancer patients. The CDR3 spans 16 residues. Per the germline V gene, CDR1 is MNHEY and CDR2 is SVGAGI. The ends lost 6 bases at V and 5 bases at J; junction bases unmatched: 11. V is TRBV6-5 and J is TRBJ2-2, with 8 positions matching TRBD2. The sample taken for sequencing was axillary lymph node tissue. The source of this sequence is a female donor with breast cancer. Some clones in this sample may be carry-over from other donors' samples. The CDR3 sequence: CASRTRGGRRTGELFF. CDR3 sequence (DNA): TGTGCCAGCAGGACTCGGGGGGGCCGGAGGACCGGGGAGCTGTTTTTT.